This TCR beta chain was found in a study of T cell repertoires in cytomegalovirus infection. Study summary: HLA-B-restricted CMV epitopes that are well studied were used alongside recently identified HLA-C-restricted ones.

Notes on the study in general: The ex vivo response was dominated by HLA-C-restricted CMV-specific TCR beta clonotypes.

This clonotype has only one observation. What it recognizes is unknown. The CDR3 has 13 residues. V was cut by 6 bases and J by 7 bases, with 16 bases left in between. Germline assignment: CDR1 KGHSH and CDR2 LQKENI. TCRdb reanalysed the reads using MiXCR and keeps one entry per CDR3 protein. The repertoire holds about 310,000 distinct CDR3 sequences, with roughly 25% as singletons. The chain links TRBV18 to TRBJ2-7, with D perhaps matching TRBD2 (5 bases). This clonotype was sampled from a human donor in good health (CMV status not recorded). Some clones in this sample may be carry-over from other donors' samples. The sequencing used cultured PBMCs, collected from culture after CMV antigen stimulation. CDR3 in amino acids: CASSPSTNGEQYV. CDR3 nucleotide sequence: TGTGCCAGCTCCCCCTCGACTAACGGGGAGCAGTACGTC.